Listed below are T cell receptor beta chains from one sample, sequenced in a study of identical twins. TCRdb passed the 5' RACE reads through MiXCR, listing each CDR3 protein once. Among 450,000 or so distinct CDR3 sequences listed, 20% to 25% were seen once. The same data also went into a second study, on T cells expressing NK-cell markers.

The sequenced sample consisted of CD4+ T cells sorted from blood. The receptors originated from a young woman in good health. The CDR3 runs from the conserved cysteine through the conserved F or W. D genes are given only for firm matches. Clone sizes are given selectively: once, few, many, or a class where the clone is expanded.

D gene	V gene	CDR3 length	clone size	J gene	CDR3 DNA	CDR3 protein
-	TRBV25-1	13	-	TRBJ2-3	TGTGCCAGCAGTGAATATGGGGCAGATACGCAGTATTTT	CASSEYGADTQYF
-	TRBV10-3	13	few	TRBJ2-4	TGTGCCATCAGTGTGGGAGCCAAAAACATTCAGTACTTC	CAISVGAKNIQYF
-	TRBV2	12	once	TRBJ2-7	TGTGCCAGCAGTGAAACGGCCTACGAGCAGTACTTC	CASSETAYEQYF
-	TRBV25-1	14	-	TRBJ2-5	TGTGCCAGCAGTGAATCGGGTTCCCTAGAGACCCAGTACTTC	CASSESGSLETQYF
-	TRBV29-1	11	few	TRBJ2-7	TGCAGCGTCTGGACCTACTACGAGCAGTACTTC	CSVWTYYEQYF
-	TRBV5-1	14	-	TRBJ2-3	TGCGCCAGCAGCGCGGACGGATCCAAAGATACGCAGTATTTT	CASSADGSKDTQYF
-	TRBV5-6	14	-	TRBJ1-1	TGTGCCAGCAGCTTCGCGGGTTGGAGCACTGAAGCTTTCTTT	CASSFAGWSTEAFF
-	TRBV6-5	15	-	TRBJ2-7	TGTGCCAGCAGTTACTCGATCCTCGGACGGGACGAGCAGTACTTC	CASSYSILGRDEQYF
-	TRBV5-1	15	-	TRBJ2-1	TGCGCCAGCAGCTTGGATGGCCCTCCCGGGGATGAGCAGTTCTTC	CASSLDGPPGDEQFF
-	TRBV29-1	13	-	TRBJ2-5	TGCAGCGTTGAGAGGCAGAGCCAAGAGACCCAGTACTTC	CSVERQSQETQYF
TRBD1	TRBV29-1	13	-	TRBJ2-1	TGCAGCGCCGACAGGGACGGGAACAATGAGCAGTTCTTC	CSADRDGNNEQFF
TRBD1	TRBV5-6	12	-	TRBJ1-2	TGTGCCAGCAGCCCGACAGGGTCCGGCTACACCTTC	CASSPTGSGYTF
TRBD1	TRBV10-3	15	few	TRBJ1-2	TGTGCCAACAGGGGGGGACCACAAAACAACTATGGCTACACCTTC	CANRGGPQNNYGYTF
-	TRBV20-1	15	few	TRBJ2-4	TGCAGTGCTCCCCCCTTCGGCGGGGCCAAAAACATTCAGTACTTC	CSAPPFGGAKNIQYF
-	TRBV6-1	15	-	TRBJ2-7	TGTGCCAGCAGTGGGGGGTCCCGCGGCGCCTACGAGCAGTACTTC	CASSGGSRGAYEQYF
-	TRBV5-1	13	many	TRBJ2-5	TGCGCCAGCAGCTTGGGCAGCAAAGAGACCCAGTACTTC	CASSLGSKETQYF
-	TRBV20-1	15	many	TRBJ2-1	TGCAGTGCTCCCGCCGGGGGCGGTGTTATCTATGAGCAGTTCTTC	CSAPAGGGVIYEQFF
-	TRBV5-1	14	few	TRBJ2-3	TGCGCCACACGAGGGACCTCTAGCACAGATACGCAGTATTTT	CATRGTSSTDTQYF
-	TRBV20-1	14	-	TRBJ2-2	TGCAGTGCTAGAGGGCAGGATCACACCGGGGAGCTGTTTTTT	CSARGQDHTGELFF
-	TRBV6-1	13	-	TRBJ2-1	TGTGCCAGCAGGGGATACCAGGGTGGTGAGCAGTTCTTC	CASRGYQGGEQFF
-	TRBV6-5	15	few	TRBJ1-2	TGTGCCAGCAGTTACACTCCGGACGGGTATTATGGCTACACCTTC	CASSYTPDGYYGYTF
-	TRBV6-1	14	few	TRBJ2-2	TGTGCCAGCAGTCGGGTGGCTCGGACCGGGGAGCTGTTTTTT	CASSRVARTGELFF
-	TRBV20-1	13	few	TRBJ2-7	TGCAGTGCTACCCCCTCAGCGTCCTACGAGCAGTACTTC	CSATPSASYEQYF
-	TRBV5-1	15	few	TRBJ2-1	TGCGCCAGCAGCTCTGGGGATCTCGTTTACAATGAGCAGTTCTTC	CASSSGDLVYNEQFF
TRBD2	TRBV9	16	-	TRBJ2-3	TGTGCCAGCAGCGTAGGACTAGCGGGGTATACAGATACGCAGTATTTT	CASSVGLAGYTDTQYF
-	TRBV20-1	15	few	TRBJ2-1	TGCAGTGCTAGAGAAGGCAGCCCCCGGCCCAATGAGCAGTTCTTC	CSAREGSPRPNEQFF
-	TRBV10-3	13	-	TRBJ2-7	TGTGCCATCAATCCGGGGCCGAGCTACGAGCAGTACTTC	CAINPGPSYEQYF
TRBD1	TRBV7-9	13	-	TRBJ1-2	TGTGCCAGCAGCTTCACAGGGGGCAATGGCTACACCTTC	CASSFTGGNGYTF
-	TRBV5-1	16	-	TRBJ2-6	TGCGCCAGCAGCTTGGCCCACAGGGCTGGGGCCAACGTCCTGACTTTC	CASSLAHRAGANVLTF
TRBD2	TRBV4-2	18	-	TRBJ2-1	TGTGCCAGCAGCCAAGGCGTTTCTCGACTAGCGGGAGTCAGAGAGCAGTTCTTC	CASSQGVSRLAGVREQFF
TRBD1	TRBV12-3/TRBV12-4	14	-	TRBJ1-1	TGTGCCAGCAGTTTATGGGACAGGAACACTGAAGCTTTCTTT	CASSLWDRNTEAFF
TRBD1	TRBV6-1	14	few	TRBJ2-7	TGTGCCAGCAGCCCGGGACAGGGGGCTGTCGAGCAGTACTTC	CASSPGQGAVEQYF
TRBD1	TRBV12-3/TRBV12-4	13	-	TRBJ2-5	TGTGCCAGCAGTTACAACAGGGGGGAGACCCAGTACTTC	CASSYNRGETQYF
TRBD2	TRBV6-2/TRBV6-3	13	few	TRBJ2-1	TGTGCCAGCAAGGCGGGAGGACAAAATGAGCAGTTCTTC	CASKAGGQNEQFF
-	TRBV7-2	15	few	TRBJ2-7	TGTGCCAGCAGCTTAGTGCCGGGGAGTGGCTACGAGCAGTACTTC	CASSLVPGSGYEQYF
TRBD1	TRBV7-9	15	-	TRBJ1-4	TGTGCCAGCAGCTCCCGGGACAGGGGTAATGAAAAACTGTTTTTT	CASSSRDRGNEKLFF
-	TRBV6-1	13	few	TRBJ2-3	TGTGCCAGCAGTGGTGCAGGGTTCGATACGCAGTATTTT	CASSGAGFDTQYF
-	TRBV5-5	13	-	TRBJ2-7	TGTGCCAGCAGCTTGGGCTGGGACTACGAGCAGTACTTC	CASSLGWDYEQYF
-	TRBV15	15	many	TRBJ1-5	TGTGCCACCAGCAGAGACCCCGGAGGGAATCAGCCCCAGCATTTT	CATSRDPGGNQPQHF
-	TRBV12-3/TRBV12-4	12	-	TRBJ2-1	TGTGCCAGCAGTTATCTCATTGGTGAGCAGTTCTTC	CASSYLIGEQFF
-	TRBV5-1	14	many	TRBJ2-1	TGCGCCAGCAGCATAACAAATCTTAGGGATGAGCAGTTCTTC	CASSITNLRDEQFF
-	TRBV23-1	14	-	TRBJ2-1	TGCGCCAACCGGGTAGCTCGAGGCCCTAATGAGCAGTTCTTC	CANRVARGPNEQFF
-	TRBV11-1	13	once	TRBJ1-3	TGTGCCAGCAGCTTTCACAGCAGAAACACCATCTATTTT	CASSFHSRNTIYF
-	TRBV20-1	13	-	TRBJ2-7	TGCAGTGCTAGTCCGGACAGCCTCTACGAGCAGTACTTC	CSASPDSLYEQYF
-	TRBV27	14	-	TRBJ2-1	TGTGCCAGCAGTCGGCGGGCTCCCTGGGATGAGCAGTTCTTC	CASSRRAPWDEQFF
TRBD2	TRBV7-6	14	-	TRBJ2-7	TGTGCCAGCAGCTTAGCAGCGGGAGTGGACGAGCAGTACTTC	CASSLAAGVDEQYF
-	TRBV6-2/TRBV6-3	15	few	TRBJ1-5	TGTGCCAGCAGTTATGACAGACACGCCGGGGCGGCCCAGCATTTT	CASSYDRHAGAAQHF
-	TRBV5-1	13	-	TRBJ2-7	TGCGCCAGCAGTGTGTCGGGAAATTACGAGCAGTACTTC	CASSVSGNYEQYF
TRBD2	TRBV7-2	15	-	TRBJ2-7	TGTGCCAGCAGTTTCCGACTAGCGGGAGATCGAGAGCAGTACTTC	CASSFRLAGDREQYF
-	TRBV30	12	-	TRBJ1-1	TGTGCCTGGGGTACCTCCCGAGCTGAAGCTTTCTTT	CAWGTSRAEAFF
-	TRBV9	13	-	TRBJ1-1	TGTGCCAGCAGCTTTAGCGAATGGGCTGAAGCTTTCTTT	CASSFSEWAEAFF
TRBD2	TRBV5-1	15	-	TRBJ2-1	TGCGCCAGCAGCTACACTAGCGGGAGCGTCAATGAGCAGTTCTTC	CASSYTSGSVNEQFF
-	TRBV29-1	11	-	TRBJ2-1	TGCAGCACATACTCCTACAATGAGCAGTTCTTC	CSTYSYNEQFF
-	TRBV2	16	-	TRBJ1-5	TGTGCCAGCAGTGAATGGGGGGGGTATAGCAATCAGCCCCAGCATTTT	CASSEWGGYSNQPQHF
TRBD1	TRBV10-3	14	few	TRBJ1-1	TGTGCCATCCGGCAGGGGGCTTTGAACACTGAAGCTTTCTTT	CAIRQGALNTEAFF
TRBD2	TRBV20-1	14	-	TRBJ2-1	TGCAGTGCAACTAGCGGGAGTGACTACAATGAGCAGTTCTTC	CSATSGSDYNEQFF
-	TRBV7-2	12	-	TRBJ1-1	TGTGCCAGCCGGAGCCCGAACACTGAAGCTTTCTTT	CASRSPNTEAFF